The 17 T cell receptor beta chains reported below all come from one sample, sequenced in a study of identical twins (dated by TCRdb to 2015 to 2016). The method was 5' RACE. TCRdb shows the sequencer as Illumina HiSeq 2000. TCRdb ran its own pipeline on the public reads, namely fastp trimming at Q25 and MiXCR clone calling, and kept in-frame beta chains. For every CDR3 protein sequence, its rows merge into one entry that carries the most common genes and DNA. Recorded for this sample are about 720,000 distinct CDR3 sequences; 8.6% of them occurred a single time. The ten largest make up around 0.98% of the sample. The same specimen was also included in a second study, on yellow fever vaccine responses in identical twins.

The sequenced material came from PBMCs. Every receptor here comes from a woman between 18 and 29 years old in good health.

This clonotype was seen repeatedly, ten times or more. The chain uses TRBV10-3 and TRBJ2-6; D might be TRBD1 (5 bases). Trimming removed 3 bases at V and 4 bases at J, with 10 bases between. Germline lookup yields CDR1 ENHRY and CDR2 SYGVKD. CDR3 length equals 15 residues. CDR3 DNA: TGTGCCATCAGTGAATTCCAGGGCGGGGCCAACGTCCTGACTTTC. Its translation: CAISEFQGGANVLTF.

This clonotype came up many times. J is TRBJ2-7 and V is TRBV7-2; no clear D. The germline CDR1 and CDR2 sequences are SGHTA and FQGNSA. The CDR3 sequence is 15 residues long. Trimming removed 1 base at V and 3 bases at J, with 13 bases between. In nucleotides, the CDR3 is TGTGCCAGCAGCTTAGACCCGCGAACCTTCTACGAGCAGTACTTC. Its translation is CASSLDPRTFYEQYF.

This clonotype was counted many times. The V call is TRBV20-1, the J call TRBJ2-2; 7 positions agree with TRBD2. Germline CDR1 DFQATT, CDR2 SNEGSKA (reference sequence). This CDR3 is 14 amino acids long. V lost 6 bases and J lost 1; bases outside the gene matches: 5. This chain's CDR3 is CSAPIAGNTGELFF. CDR3 nucleotide sequence: TGCAGTGCGCCAATAGCGGGGAACACCGGGGAGCTGTTTTTT.

This clonotype was found many times. The chain has TRBV6-5 and TRBJ2-1; possible D gene TRBD1, 5 bases. Germline V gene data show CDR1 as MNHEY and CDR2 as SVGAGI. The CDR3 runs to 11 residues. The V and J ends lost 5 bases and 10 bases respectively, with 9 bases between them. The CDR3 protein is CASSRQHEQFF. CDR3 nucleotide sequence: TGTGCCAGCAGTCGACAGCACGAGCAGTTCTTC.

As regards this clonotype: The junction departs from the called germline gene at one end, perhaps through a read error. The chain uses TRBV9 and TRBJ1-3; D gene uncertain. The CDR3 length is 16 residues. Germline CDR1 SGDLS, CDR2 YYNGEE. CDR3 sequence (DNA): TGTGCCAGCAGCGACACTCTTACCAGCTCTCGAAACACCATATATTTT. Amino acid sequence: CASSDTLTSSRNTIYF. Full variable domain (outside the CDR3, taken from reference TRBV9 and TRBJ1-3): DSGVTQTPKHLITATGQRVTLRCSPRSGDLSVYWYQQSLDQGLQFLIQYYNGEERAKGNILERFSAQQFPDLHSELNLSSLELGDSALYFCASSDTLTSSRNTIYFGEGSWLTVV.

Many counts were recorded for this clonotype. The chain links TRBV4-3 to TRBJ2-7; no reliable D call. This CDR3 is 16 amino acids long. Deletions cut 0 bases from V and 3 bases from J, with 15 bases between. Germline V lookup: CDR1 LGHNA, CDR2 YSLEER. CDR3 amino acids: CASSQDRASPSYEQYF. In nucleotides, the CDR3 is TGCGCCAGCAGCCAAGACAGAGCCTCCCCTAGCTACGAGCAGTACTTC.

The chain employs TRBV5-1 and TRBJ2-7, with 7 positions matching TRBD2. The CDR3 consists of 17 residues. CDR1 is SGHRS and CDR2 is YFSETQ in the germline V gene. The V segment lost 2 bases and the J segment 0 bases; nucleotides outside the gene matches: 11. CDR3 amino acids: CASSFFAPGLSSYEQYF. In DNA form, the CDR3 reads TGCGCCAGCAGCTTTTTCGCCCCGGGACTAAGCTCCTACGAGCAGTACTTC. The whole variable domain, remainder taken from reference TRBV5-1 and TRBJ2-7, is KAGVTQTPRYLIKTRGQQVTLSCSPISGHRSVSWYQQTPGQGLQFLFEYFSETQRNKGNFPGRFSGRQFSNSRSEMNVSTLELGDSALYLCASSFFAPGLSSYEQYFGPGTRLTVT.

This clonotype was counted many times. This rearrangement joins TRBV20-1 to TRBJ2-7, with TRBD2 matching over 7 bases. Germline lookup yields CDR1 DFQATT and CDR2 SNEGSKA (reference sequence). V was clipped by 3 bases and J by 4 bases; unmatched bases: 12. The CDR3 covers 15 residues. As DNA, the CDR3 is TGCAGTGCTAGGGGGGGGACTACAACCCTTTACGAGCAGTACTTC. Protein product: CSARGGTTTLYEQYF.

The sample holds a few counts of this clonotype. The chain joins TRBV20-1 to TRBJ1-6, with 10 bases aligning to TRBD1. Germline V gene sequence: CDR1 DFQATT, CDR2 SNEGSKA (reference sequence). The ends lost 1 base at V and 8 bases at J; junction bases unmatched: 2. This CDR3 has 14 residues. Here the CDR3 reads CSARVGTGDSPLHF. In nucleotides, the CDR3 is TGCAGTGCTAGAGTCGGGACAGGGGATTCACCCCTCCACTTT.

The V call is TRBV7-2, the J call TRBJ2-5, with D hard to call. CDR1 is SGHTA and CDR2 is FQGNSA in the germline V gene. V lost 5 bases and J lost 1, with 11 bases in between. The CDR3 is made up of 14 amino acids. The CDR3: CASSHPLLQETQYF. DNA of the CDR3: TGTGCCAGCAGCCACCCTCTACTCCAAGAGACCCAGTACTTC.

In its sample, this clonotype was seen many times. This chain links TRBV12-3 or TRBV12-4 with TRBJ2-7; D is unclear. This CDR3 has 14 amino acids. V shed 3 bases and J shed 0 bases, with 9 bases lying between them. The CDR3 loop is CASSFGPLSYEQYF. The CDR3 nucleotides read TGTGCCAGCAGTTTTGGGCCCCTCTCCTACGAGCAGTACTTC.

The rearrangement links TRBV7-9 to TRBJ1-6; 10 bases fit TRBD1. CDR1 and CDR2 (germline): SEHNR, FQNEAQ (reference sequence). The V and J ends lost 5 bases and 7 bases, in that order; junction bases with no gene match: 5. CDR3 size: 15 residues. The CDR3 loop reads CASSETGQGNSPLHF. The CDR3 DNA follows: TGTGCCAGCAGCGAGACGGGACAGGGGAATTCACCCCTCCACTTT.

V is TRBV15 and J is TRBJ2-5; 7 nucleotides agree with TRBD1. The germline V gene has CDR1 LNHNV and CDR2 YYDKDF (reference sequence). V was pared by 1 base and J by 2 bases, with 4 bases of the junction left unmatched. This CDR3 spans 15 amino acids. CDR3 bases: TGTGCCACCAGCAGAGCCCGGGGACAGCAAGAGACCCAGTACTTC. It translates to CATSRARGQQETQYF.

The chain uses TRBV7-9 and TRBJ2-7, with a tentative D call TRBD2 (6 bases). The CDR3 sequence is 16 residues long. The germline V gene has CDR1 SEHNR and CDR2 FQNEAQ (reference sequence). Trimming cost V 7 bases and J 6 bases, with 25 bases left between them. CDR3 bases: TGTGCCAGCACCCCCTTTGGAGACTTAGCGGTTTTCGAGCAGTACTTC. It encodes CASTPFGDLAVFEQYF.

The genes are TRBV20-1 and TRBJ2-7; 7 bases fit TRBD1. CDR3 length equals 14 residues. V gave up 6 bases and J gave up 2 bases; unmatched junction bases: 10. The germline V gene has CDR1 DFQATT and CDR2 SNEGSKA (reference sequence). CDR3 DNA sequence: TGCAGTGCGCCCCTCCCCGGGACAGCCTACGAGCAGTACTTC. It codes for CSAPLPGTAYEQYF.

This clonotype was seen many times. This chain links TRBV6-2 or TRBV6-3 with TRBJ2-7, with TRBD1 identical over 9 bases. The CDR3 loop spans 15 amino acids. Germline CDR1 is MNHEY and CDR2 is SVGEGT. V was clipped by 5 bases and J by 3 bases; unmatched bases: 8. The CDR3 reads CASSKPGQGYYEQYF. CDR3 DNA sequence: TGTGCCAGCAGTAAGCCGGGACAGGGATACTACGAGCAGTACTTC.

This clonotype was seen more than once but under ten times. The rearrangement links TRBV7-8 to TRBJ2-7; D might be TRBD2 (6 bases). The CDR3 totals 14 residues. V lost 1 base and J lost 7, with 14 bases in between. In germline, CDR1 is SGHVS, CDR2 FQNEAQ. The chain's CDR3 is CASSLDGGPREQYF. The CDR3, as DNA: TGTGCCAGCAGCTTAGACGGAGGGCCGCGTGAGCAGTACTTC.